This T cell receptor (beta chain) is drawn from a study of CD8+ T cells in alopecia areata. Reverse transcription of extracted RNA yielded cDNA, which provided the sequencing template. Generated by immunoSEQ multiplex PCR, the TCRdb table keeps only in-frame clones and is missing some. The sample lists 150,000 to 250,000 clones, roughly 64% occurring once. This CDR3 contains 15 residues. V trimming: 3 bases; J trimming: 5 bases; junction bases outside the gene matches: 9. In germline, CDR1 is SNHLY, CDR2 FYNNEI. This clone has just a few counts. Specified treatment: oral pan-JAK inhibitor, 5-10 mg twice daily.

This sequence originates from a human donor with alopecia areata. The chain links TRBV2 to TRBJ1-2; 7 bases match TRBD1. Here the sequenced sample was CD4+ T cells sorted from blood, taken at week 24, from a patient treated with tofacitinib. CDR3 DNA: TGTGCCAGCAGTGAGCAGACAGGGACCAGGTATGGCTACACCTTC. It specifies CASSEQTGTRYGYTF.